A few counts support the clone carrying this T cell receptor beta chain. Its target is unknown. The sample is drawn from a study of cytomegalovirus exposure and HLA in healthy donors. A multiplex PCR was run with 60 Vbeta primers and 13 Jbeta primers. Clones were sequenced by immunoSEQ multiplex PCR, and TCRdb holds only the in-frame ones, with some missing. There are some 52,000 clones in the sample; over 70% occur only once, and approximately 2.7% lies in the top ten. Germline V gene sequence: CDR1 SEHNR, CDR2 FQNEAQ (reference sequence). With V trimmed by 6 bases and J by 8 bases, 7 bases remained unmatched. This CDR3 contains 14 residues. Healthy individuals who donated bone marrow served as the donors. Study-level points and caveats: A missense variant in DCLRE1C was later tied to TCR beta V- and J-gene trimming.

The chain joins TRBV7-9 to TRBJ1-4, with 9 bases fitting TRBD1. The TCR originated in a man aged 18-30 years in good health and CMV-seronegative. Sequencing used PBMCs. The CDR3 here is CASSKGQGGEKLFF. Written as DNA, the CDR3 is TGTGCCAGCAGTAAGGGACAGGGCGGGGAAAAACTGTTTTTT.